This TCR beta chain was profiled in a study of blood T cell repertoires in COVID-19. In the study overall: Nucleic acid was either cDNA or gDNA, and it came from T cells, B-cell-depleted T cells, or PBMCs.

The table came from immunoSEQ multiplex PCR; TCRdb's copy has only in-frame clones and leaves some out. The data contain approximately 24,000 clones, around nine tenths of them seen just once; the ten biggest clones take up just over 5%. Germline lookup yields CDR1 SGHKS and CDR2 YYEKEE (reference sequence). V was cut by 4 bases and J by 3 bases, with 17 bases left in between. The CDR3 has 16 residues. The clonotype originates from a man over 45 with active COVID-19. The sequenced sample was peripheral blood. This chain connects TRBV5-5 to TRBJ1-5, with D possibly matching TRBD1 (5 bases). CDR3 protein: CASSPGLFGANQPQHF. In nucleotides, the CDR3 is TGTGCCAGCAGCCCGGGACTCTTTGGGGCCAATCAGCCCCAGCATTTT.